This entry concerns a single T cell receptor beta chain. This clone's antigen is unknown. No base quality information exists; no much larger clone differs at one position. The CDR3, from cysteine to phenylalanine, totals 16 residues. Solely the CDR3 DNA is kept, with 48 bases framed from the first base. Trimming takes 1 base from V and 4 bases from J, and the germline ends sit 14 bases apart. CDR1 SGHTA and CDR2 FQGTGA are derived from the germline V gene. Preparation of the library involved the immunoSEQ multiplex PCR assay. The deep sequencing platform assayed around 10^5 TCR templates per sample. Genomic DNA extracted from sorted T cells was used for TCRbeta CDR3 sequencing. The paper's data handling went like this. The R programming language was used for clonal analysis of TCRbeta CDR3 data. Alloreactive CD4+ and CD8+ clones were identified by comparing unstimulated samples to CFSE-low samples taken after the reaction. Regulatory or non-regulatory origin of alloreactive CD4+ clones was assigned by matching sequences to the sorted unstimulated Treg and non-Treg repertoires. TCRdb re-hosts the immuneACCESS table, in-frame sequences only. Its copies lack some clones; in the studies checked, an unresolved V gene accounts for under half of them, and the cause for the rest is not known. Clone size and the V and J calls come from that table; the DNA yielded D and trimming. Within this sample are 110,000 or so clones, with around 90% of them counted one time only. The ten most abundant clones make up 0.65% to 0.9% of the sample.

The source of the sample is a study of siplizumab effects on memory and regulatory T cells (dated by TCRdb to between 2018 and 2021). For the wider study: The effect of the anti-CD2 antibody siplizumab on alloreactive T-cell subsets was examined in allogeneic mixed lymphocyte reactions constructed from human PBMCs. Overall results and qualifications from the work: Compared with memory T cells, unstimulated naive T cells appeared more diverse, and naive cells seemed to make a substantial contribution to the alloresponse. Whether proliferating Tregs from siplizumab cultures were suppressive was not functionally confirmed. Among mappable alloreactive CD4+ clones, the Treg-derived fraction averaged approximately 72% with siplizumab versus roughly 25% in control reactions. Siplizumab significantly reduced the cumulative frequency of alloreactive sequences traceable to unstimulated CD4+ memory T cells. A naive or memory phenotype could not be assigned to roughly 75-96% of proliferating CD4+ or CD8+ clones. Because sequences below about 10^-5 frequency were poorly captured, only a minor fraction of alloreactive clones could be mapped to unstimulated subsets.

Sorted unstimulated T cells and proliferating T cells recovered from mixed lymphocyte reactions were subjected to TCRbeta CDR3 sequencing. Fresh whole blood from ten HLA-typed healthy donors served as the source for isolating PBMCs. To map where alloreactive clones came from, CD4+ regulatory T cells in the unstimulated state were FACS-sorted. This TCR was sampled from a human donor in good health. The sequence joins TRBV7-3 to TRBJ2-1, with the D gene uncertain. Sequencing was done on a sample of Tregs sorted from blood. In nucleotides, the sequence is TGTGCCAGCAGCTTAAAACGCCCTCACCTTTACAATGAGCAGTTCTTC. Its protein is CASSLKRPHLYNEQFF. The entire variable domain, with the stretches around the CDR3 drawn from the reference TRBV7-3 and TRBJ2-1 proteins, is GAGVSQTPSNKVTEKGKYVELRCDPISGHTALYWYRQSLGQGPEFLIYFQGTGAADDSGLPNDRFFAVRPEGSVSTLKIQRTERGDSAVYLCASSLKRPHLYNEQFFGPGTRLTVL.